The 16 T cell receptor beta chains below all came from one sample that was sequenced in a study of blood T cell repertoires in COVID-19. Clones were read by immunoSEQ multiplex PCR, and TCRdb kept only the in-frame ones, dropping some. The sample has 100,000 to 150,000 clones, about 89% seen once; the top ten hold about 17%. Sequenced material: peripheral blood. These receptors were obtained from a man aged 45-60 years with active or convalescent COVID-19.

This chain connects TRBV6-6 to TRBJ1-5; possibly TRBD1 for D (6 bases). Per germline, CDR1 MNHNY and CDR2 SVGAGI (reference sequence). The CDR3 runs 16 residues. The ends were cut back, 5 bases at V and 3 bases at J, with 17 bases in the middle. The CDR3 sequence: CASSLTGTPFNQPQHF. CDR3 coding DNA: TGTGCCAGCAGTCTTACCGGGACACCTTTCAATCAGCCCCAGCATTTT.

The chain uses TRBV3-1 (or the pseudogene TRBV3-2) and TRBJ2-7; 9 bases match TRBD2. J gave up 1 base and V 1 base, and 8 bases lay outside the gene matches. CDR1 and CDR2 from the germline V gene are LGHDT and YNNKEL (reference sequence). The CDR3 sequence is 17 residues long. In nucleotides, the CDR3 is TGTGCCAGCAGCCAAGGAGCACCAACTAGCGGGTCCTACGAGCAGTACTTC. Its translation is CASSQGAPTSGSYEQYF.

CDR3 sequence reads: CASLGLAGGRVYNEQFF. CDR3 coding DNA: TGCGCCAGCTTGGGACTAGCGGGAGGTCGGGTTTACAATGAGCAGTTCTTC. This chain connects TRBV10-2 to TRBJ2-1, with 15 bases matching TRBD2. In germline, CDR1 is WSHSY, CDR2 SAAADI. V was clipped by 8 bases and J by 4 bases; unmatched bases: 9. The CDR3 extends over 17 amino acids.

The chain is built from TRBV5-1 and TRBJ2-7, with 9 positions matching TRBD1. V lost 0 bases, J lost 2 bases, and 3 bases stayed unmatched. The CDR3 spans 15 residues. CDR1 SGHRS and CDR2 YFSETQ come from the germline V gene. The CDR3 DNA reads TGCGCCAGCAGCTTGGTAGGGGACAGGGCCTACGAGCAGTACTTC. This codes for CASSLVGDRAYEQYF.

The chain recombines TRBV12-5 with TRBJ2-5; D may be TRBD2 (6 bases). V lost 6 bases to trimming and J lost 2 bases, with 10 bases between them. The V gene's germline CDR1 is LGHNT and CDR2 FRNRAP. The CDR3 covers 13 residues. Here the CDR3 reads CASGLGTQETQYF. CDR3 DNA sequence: TGTGCTAGTGGCCTCGGGACTCAAGAGACCCAGTACTTC.

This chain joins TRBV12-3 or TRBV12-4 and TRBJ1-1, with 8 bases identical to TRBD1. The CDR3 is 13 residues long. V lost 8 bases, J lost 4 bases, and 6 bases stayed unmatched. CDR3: CASGSTGGTEAFF. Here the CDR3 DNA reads TGTGCCAGCGGCTCTACAGGGGGCACTGAAGCTTTCTTT.

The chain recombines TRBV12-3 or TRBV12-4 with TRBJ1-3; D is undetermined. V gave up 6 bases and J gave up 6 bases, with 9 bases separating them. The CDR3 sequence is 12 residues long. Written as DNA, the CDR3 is TGTGCCAGCAGCCGACGGGAAAACACCATATATTTT. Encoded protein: CASSRRENTIYF.

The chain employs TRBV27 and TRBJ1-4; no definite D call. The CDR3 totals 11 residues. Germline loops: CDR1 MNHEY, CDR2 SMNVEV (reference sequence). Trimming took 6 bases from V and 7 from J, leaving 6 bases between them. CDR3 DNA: TGTGCCAGCAGCCACGGTGAAAAACTGTTTTTT. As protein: CASSHGEKLFF.

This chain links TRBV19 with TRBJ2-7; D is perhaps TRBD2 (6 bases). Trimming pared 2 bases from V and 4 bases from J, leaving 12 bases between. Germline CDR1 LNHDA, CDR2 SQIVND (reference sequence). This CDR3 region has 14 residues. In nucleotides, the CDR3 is TGTGCCAGTAGTATATCGCGGGGTGGGTACGAGCAGTACTTC. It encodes CASSISRGGYEQYF.

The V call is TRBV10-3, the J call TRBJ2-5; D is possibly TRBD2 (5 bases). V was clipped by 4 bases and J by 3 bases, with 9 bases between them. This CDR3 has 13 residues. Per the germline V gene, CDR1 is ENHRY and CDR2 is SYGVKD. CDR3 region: CAISGLAEETQYF. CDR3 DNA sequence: TGTGCCATCAGTGGGCTAGCAGAAGAGACCCAGTACTTC.

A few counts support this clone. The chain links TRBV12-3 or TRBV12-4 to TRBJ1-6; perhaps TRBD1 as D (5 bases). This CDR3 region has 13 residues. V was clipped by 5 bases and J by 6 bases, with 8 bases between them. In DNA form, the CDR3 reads TGTGCCAGCAGTCCCGACAGTAATTCACCCCTCCACTTT. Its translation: CASSPDSNSPLHF.

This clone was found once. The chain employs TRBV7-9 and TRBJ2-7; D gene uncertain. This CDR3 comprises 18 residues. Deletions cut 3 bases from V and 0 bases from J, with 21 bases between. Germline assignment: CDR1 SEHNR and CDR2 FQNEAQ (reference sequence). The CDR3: CASSLHGSASVSSYEQYF. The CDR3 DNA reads TGTGCCAGCAGCTTGCATGGGTCAGCGTCAGTTAGCTCCTACGAGCAGTACTTC.

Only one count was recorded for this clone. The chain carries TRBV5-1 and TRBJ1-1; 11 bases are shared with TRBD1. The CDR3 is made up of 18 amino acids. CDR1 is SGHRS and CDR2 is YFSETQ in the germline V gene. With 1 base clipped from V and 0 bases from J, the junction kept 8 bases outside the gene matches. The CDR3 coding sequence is TGCGCCAGCAGCTTGTCAGGGACAGGGGGTCGCATGAACACTGAAGCTTTCTTT. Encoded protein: CASSLSGTGGRMNTEAFF.

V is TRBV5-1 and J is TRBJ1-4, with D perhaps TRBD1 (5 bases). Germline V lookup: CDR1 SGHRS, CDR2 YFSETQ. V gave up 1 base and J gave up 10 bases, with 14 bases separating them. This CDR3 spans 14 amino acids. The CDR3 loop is CASSLNVAQGKLFF. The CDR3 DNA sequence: TGCGCCAGCAGCTTGAACGTAGCCCAGGGAAAACTGTTTTTT.

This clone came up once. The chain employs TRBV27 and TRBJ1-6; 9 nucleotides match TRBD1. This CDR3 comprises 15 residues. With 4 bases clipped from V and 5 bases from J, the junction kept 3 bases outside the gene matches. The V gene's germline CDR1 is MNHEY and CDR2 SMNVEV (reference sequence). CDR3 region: CASSYRQGDNSPLHF. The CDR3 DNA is TGTGCCAGCAGTTACCGACAGGGGGATAATTCACCCCTCCACTTT.

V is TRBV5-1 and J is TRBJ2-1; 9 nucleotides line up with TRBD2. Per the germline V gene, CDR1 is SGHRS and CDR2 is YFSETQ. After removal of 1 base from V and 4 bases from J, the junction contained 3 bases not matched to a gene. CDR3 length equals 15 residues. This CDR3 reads CASSLFSGRYNEQFF. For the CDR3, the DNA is TGCGCCAGCAGCTTGTTTAGCGGGAGATACAATGAGCAGTTCTTC.